The 5 T cell receptor beta chains listed next were all sequenced from one sample in a study of T-cell reconstitution after alpha-beta-depleted transplantation in children. TCRbeta library construction was performed incorporating unique molecular identifiers. TCRdb used MiXCR to reprocess the PCR reads, holding one entry per CDR3 protein. The sample has over 200,000 distinct CDR3 sequences, roughly 10% seen once. The starting material was PBMCs, obtained before TCRalphabeta/CD19-depleted stem cell transplant. These receptors all come from a child younger than two with acute myeloid leukemia, due to receive a stem cell transplant.

The sample holds many counts of this clonotype. V usage is TRBV24-1 and J usage is TRBJ1-2; tentatively, D is TRBD1 (5 bases). The CDR3 sequence is 16 residues long. V shed 12 bases and J shed 4 bases, with 26 bases lying between them. Per germline, CDR1 KGHDR and CDR2 SFDVKD. The CDR3 sequence: CAGFCRDRDSVYGYTF. DNA for the CDR3: TGTGCCGGATTTTGCCGGGACCGAGATTCCGTCTATGGCTACACCTTC.

This clonotype has ten or more counts. This chain uses TRBV12-3 or TRBV12-4 with TRBJ1-4; TRBD1 aligns across 7 bases. Trimming at V came to 6 bases and at J to 7 bases, leaving 5 bases not matched to a gene. The CDR3 covers 13 residues. As DNA, the CDR3 is TGTGCCAGCAGACGGACAGGAGCTGAAAAACTGTTTTTT. It is translated as CASRRTGAEKLFF.

This clonotype was seen many times. V is TRBV5-1 and J is TRBJ2-5, with a possible D match to TRBD2 (6 bases). Trimming took 4 bases from V and 5 from J, leaving 15 bases between them. This CDR3 has 14 residues. Germline V gene data show CDR1 as SGHRS and CDR2 as YFSETQ. The CDR3 spells CASSAGHPGETQYF. As DNA, the CDR3 is TGCGCCAGCAGCGCGGGGCATCCAGGGGAGACCCAGTACTTC. Drawing the rest from reference TRBV5-1 and TRBJ2-5, the complete variable domain is KAGVTQTPRYLIKTRGQQVTLSCSPISGHRSVSWYQQTPGQGLQFLFEYFSETQRNKGNFPGRFSGRQFSNSRSEMNVSTLELGDSALYLCASSAGHPGETQYFGPGTRLLVL.

This clonotype was seen just once. A much larger clone lies a single base off, so this may be a read error. This chain uses TRBV6-5 with TRBJ1-1; D is uncertain. V was pared by 3 bases and J by 11 bases, with 16 bases between. The CDR3 runs 13 residues. CDR1 is MNHEY and CDR2 is SVGAGI in the germline V gene. The CDR3 sequence: CASSYKWELWAFF. The CDR3 DNA follows: TGTGCCAGCAGTTATAAGTGGGAGTTGTGGGCTTTCTTT.

This clonotype was recorded many times. This chain connects TRBV12-3 or TRBV12-4 to TRBJ1-1; D is possibly TRBD1 (5 bases). The length of the CDR3 is 12 residues. V lost 7 bases to trimming and J lost 1 base, with 7 bases between them. The CDR3 spells CASNQGNTEAFF. CDR3 bases: TGTGCCAGCAACCAGGGGAACACTGAAGCTTTCTTT.